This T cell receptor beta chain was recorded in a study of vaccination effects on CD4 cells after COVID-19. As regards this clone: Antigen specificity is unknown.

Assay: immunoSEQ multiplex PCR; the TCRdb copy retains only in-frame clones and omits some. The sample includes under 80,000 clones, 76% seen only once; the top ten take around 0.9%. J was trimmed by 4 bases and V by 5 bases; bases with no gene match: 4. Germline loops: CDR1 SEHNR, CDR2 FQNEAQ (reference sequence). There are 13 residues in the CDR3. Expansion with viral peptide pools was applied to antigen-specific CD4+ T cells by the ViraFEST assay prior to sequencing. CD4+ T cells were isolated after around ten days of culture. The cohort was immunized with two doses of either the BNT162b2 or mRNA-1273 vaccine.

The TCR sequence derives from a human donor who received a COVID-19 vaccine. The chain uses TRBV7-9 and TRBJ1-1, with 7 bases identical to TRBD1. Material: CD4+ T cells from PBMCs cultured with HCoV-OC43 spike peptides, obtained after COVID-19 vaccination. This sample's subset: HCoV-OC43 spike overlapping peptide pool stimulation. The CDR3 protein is CASSVDRVTEAFF. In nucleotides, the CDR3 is TGTGCCAGCAGCGTCGACAGGGTCACTGAAGCTTTCTTT.